These T cell receptor beta chains were read from a single sample in a study of response to subunit inactivated influenza vaccine. TCRdb called the RT-PCR reads again in MiXCR, with one record for every CDR3 protein. The sample yields about 240,000 distinct CDR3 sequences, 10% to 15% seen once. The material sequenced was non-naive T cells sorted from PBMCs, taken around 14 days before vaccination. These receptors were taken from a man aged 50-59 years who received an inactivated influenza vaccine. CDR3s include the opening cysteine and the closing phenylalanine or tryptophan. The D gene is left open where the match is weak.

CDR3aa | d_gene | j_gene | v_gene
CASSPPGPRWDF | . | TRBJ2-1 | TRBV6-5
CASSGGPGQGFNEQFF | TRBD1 | TRBJ2-1 | TRBV6-1
CASSFTTGGYNEQFF | TRBD1 | TRBJ2-1 | TRBV7-2
CASSLARLIQETQYF | . | TRBJ2-5 | TRBV12-3/TRBV12-4
CASSLGQGVDGYTF | TRBD1 | TRBJ1-2 | TRBV7-9
CASSRTLAGGLETQYF | TRBD2 | TRBJ2-5 | TRBV5-1
CSAPLKRADTDTQYF | . | TRBJ2-3 | TRBV20-1
CASSHWGAANTGELFF | . | TRBJ2-2 | TRBV14
CASSLVFAHETQYF | . | TRBJ2-5 | TRBV7-9
CASRGRGRNEQYF | TRBD1 | TRBJ2-7 | TRBV14
CASSKGLVETQYF | . | TRBJ2-5 | TRBV5-1
CASSLSLAVRSYNEQFF | TRBD2 | TRBJ2-1 | TRBV27
CASSQGQGRRYEQYF | TRBD1 | TRBJ2-7 | TRBV14
CASSTHPGGRSYNEQFF | . | TRBJ2-1 | TRBV3-1
CSATGQTNYGYTF | TRBD1 | TRBJ1-2 | TRBV20-1
CASSIVSSGGEQFF | TRBD2 | TRBJ2-1 | TRBV19
CARPSKQGDGYTF | . | TRBJ1-2 | TRBV4-1
CASAREAGELFF | . | TRBJ2-2 | TRBV2
CASRPSGRGGYEQYF | . | TRBJ2-7 | TRBV28
CSARDLKRTVVYEQYF | . | TRBJ2-7 | TRBV20-1
CASSLGRGRWDTEAFF | . | TRBJ1-1 | TRBV12-3/TRBV12-4
CASSQDYLAKNIQYF | . | TRBJ2-4 | TRBV4-3
CASSRTPASAVEETQYF | . | TRBJ2-5 | TRBV6-2/TRBV6-3
CASSSTYGYEQYF | . | TRBJ2-7 | TRBV7-2
CASSYARHALEQYF | . | TRBJ2-7 | TRBV6-5
CASSQGPHGDEQFF | . | TRBJ2-1 | TRBV4-1
CASSLSVLVGTDTQYF | . | TRBJ2-3 | TRBV27
CASSLRITAGTDTQYF | . | TRBJ2-3 | TRBV5-1
CASSLGGRTEAFF | . | TRBJ1-1 | TRBV11-2
CAISAGGNNQPQHF | TRBD1 | TRBJ1-5 | TRBV10-3
CASRGGARETQYF | TRBD2 | TRBJ2-5 | TRBV7-7
CASSGRRDMGRYRSNQPQHF | . | TRBJ1-5 | TRBV5-1